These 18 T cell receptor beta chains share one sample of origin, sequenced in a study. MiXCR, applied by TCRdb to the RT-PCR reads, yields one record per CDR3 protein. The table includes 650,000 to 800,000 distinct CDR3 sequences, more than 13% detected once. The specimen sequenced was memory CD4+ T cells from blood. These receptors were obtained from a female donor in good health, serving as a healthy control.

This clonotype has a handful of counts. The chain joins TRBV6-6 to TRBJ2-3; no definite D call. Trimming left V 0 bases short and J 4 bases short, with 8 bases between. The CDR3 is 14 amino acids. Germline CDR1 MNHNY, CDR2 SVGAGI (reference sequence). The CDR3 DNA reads TGTGCCAGCAGTTACTCGATCCCGGCAGATACGCAGTATTTT. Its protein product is CASSYSIPADTQYF.

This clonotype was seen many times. CDR3 sequence: CSVGETGMKTQYF. The CDR3 DNA follows: TGCAGCGTTGGGGAGACAGGGATGAAGACCCAGTACTTC. The chain employs TRBV29-1 and TRBJ2-5, with TRBD1 matching over 7 bases. CDR3 length: 13 residues. With 4 bases clipped from V and 6 bases from J, the junction kept 8 bases outside the gene matches. Germline V gives CDR1 SQVTM, CDR2 ANQGSEA.

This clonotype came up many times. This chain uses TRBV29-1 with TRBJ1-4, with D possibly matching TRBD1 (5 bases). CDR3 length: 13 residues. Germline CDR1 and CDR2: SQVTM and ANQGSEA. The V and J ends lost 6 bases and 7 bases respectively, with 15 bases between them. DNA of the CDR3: TGCAGCGTGACTGTTCACCAGGGTGAAAAACTGTTTTTT. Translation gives CSVTVHQGEKLFF.

This CDR3 is CASSQAGFQETQYF. Here the CDR3 DNA reads TGTGCCAGCAGCCAAGCGGGTTTCCAAGAGACCCAGTACTTC. The V gene is TRBV14, the J gene TRBJ2-5, with no clear D. The CDR3 totals 14 residues. Germline lookup yields CDR1 SGHDN and CDR2 FVKESK. Trimming removed 1 base at V and 1 base at J, with 7 bases between.

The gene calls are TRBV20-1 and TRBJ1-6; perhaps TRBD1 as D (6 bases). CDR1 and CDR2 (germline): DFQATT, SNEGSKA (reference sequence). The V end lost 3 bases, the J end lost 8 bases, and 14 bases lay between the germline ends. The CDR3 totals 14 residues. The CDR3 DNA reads TGCAGTGCTAGGGCCGGGACACTCGATTCACCCCTCCACTTT. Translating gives CSARAGTLDSPLHF.

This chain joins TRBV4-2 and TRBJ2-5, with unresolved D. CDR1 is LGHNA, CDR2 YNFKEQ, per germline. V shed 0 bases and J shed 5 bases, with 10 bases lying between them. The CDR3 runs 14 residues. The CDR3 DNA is TGTGCCAGCAGCCAAGATGAAGGATCCGAGACCCAGTACTTC. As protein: CASSQDEGSETQYF.

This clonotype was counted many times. The CDR3 loop is CASSLGGGRAGNEQFF. CDR3 DNA sequence: TGTGCCAGCAGCTTAGGTGGCGGGAGGGCAGGCAATGAGCAGTTCTTC. The chain couples TRBV7-2 to TRBJ2-1; 9 bases line up with TRBD2. Germline values: CDR1 SGHTA, CDR2 FQGNSA. Trimming cost V 1 base and J 6 bases; bases outside gene matches: 7. This CDR3 spans 16 amino acids.

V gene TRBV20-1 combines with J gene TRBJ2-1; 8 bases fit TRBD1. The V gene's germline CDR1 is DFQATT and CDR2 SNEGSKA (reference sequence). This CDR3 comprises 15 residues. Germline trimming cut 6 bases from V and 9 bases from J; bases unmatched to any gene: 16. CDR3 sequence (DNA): TGCAGTGCCTCATCGACAGGGGTGCCTTGGGGTGAGCAGTTCTTC. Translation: CSASSTGVPWGEQFF.

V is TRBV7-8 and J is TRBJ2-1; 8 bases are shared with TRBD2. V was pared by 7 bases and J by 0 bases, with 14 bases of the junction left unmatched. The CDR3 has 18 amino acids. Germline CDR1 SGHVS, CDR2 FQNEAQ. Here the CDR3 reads CASTTGGASADSYNEQFF. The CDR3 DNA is TGTGCCAGCACCACGGGGGGGGCTAGCGCTGACTCCTACAATGAGCAGTTCTTC.

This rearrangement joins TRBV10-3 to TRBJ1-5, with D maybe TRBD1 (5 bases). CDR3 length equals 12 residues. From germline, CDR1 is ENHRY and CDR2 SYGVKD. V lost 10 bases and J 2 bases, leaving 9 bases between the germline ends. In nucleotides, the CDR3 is TGTGCCACGGGACCCCGCAATCAGCCCCAGCATTTT. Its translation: CATGPRNQPQHF.

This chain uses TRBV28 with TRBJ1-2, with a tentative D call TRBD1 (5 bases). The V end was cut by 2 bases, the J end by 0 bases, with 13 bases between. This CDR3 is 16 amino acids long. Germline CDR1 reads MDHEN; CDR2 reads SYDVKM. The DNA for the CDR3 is TGTGCCAGCAGTTTAATGCGACAGACGACTAACTATGGCTACACCTTC. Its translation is CASSLMRQTTNYGYTF.

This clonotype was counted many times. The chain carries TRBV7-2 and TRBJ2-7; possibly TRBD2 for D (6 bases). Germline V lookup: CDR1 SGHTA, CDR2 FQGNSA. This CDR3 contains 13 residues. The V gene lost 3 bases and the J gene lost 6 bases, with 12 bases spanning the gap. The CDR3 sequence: CASSLGRGGEQYF. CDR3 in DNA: TGTGCCAGCAGCTTGGGGCGGGGCGGCGAGCAGTACTTC.

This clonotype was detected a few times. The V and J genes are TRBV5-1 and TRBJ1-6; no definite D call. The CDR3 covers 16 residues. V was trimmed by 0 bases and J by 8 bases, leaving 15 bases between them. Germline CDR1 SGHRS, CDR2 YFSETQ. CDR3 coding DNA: TGCGCCAGCAGCTTGGTGTCAGTTATGAGTGATTCACCCCTCCACTTT. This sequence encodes CASSLVSVMSDSPLHF.

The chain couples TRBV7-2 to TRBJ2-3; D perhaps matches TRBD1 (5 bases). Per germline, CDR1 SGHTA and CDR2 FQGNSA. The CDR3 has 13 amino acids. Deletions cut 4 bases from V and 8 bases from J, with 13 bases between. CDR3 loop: CASSYQRGGTQYF. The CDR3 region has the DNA TGTGCCAGCAGCTACCAAAGGGGTGGTACGCAGTATTTT.

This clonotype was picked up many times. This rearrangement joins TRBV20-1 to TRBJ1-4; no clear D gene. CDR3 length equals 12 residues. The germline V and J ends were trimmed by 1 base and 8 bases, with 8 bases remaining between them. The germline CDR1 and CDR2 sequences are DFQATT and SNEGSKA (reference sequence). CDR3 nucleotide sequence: TGCAGTGCTAGAGCTAGTTTGGAAAAACTGTTTTTT. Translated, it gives CSARASLEKLFF.

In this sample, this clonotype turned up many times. CDR3 region: CSARDARNSDEQFF. The DNA of the CDR3 is TGCAGTGCTAGAGATGCTCGAAACTCGGATGAGCAGTTCTTC. The rearrangement links TRBV20-1 to TRBJ2-1; D unresolved. CDR3 size: 14 residues. V was clipped by 0 bases and J by 8 bases, with 14 bases between them. The germline V gene encodes CDR1 DFQATT and CDR2 SNEGSKA (reference sequence).

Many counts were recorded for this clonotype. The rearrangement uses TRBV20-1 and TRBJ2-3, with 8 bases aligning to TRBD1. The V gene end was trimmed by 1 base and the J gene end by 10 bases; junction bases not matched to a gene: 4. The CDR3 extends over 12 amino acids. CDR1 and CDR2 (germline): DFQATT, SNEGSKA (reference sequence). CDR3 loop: CSARVGQGPQYF. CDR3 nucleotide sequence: TGCAGTGCTAGAGTCGGACAGGGACCGCAGTATTTT.

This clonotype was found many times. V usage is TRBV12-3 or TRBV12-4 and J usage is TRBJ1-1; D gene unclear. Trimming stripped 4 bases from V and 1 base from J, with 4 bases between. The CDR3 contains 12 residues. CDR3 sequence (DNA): TGTGCCAGCAGTTATGCGAACACTGAAGCTTTCTTT. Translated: CASSYANTEAFF.